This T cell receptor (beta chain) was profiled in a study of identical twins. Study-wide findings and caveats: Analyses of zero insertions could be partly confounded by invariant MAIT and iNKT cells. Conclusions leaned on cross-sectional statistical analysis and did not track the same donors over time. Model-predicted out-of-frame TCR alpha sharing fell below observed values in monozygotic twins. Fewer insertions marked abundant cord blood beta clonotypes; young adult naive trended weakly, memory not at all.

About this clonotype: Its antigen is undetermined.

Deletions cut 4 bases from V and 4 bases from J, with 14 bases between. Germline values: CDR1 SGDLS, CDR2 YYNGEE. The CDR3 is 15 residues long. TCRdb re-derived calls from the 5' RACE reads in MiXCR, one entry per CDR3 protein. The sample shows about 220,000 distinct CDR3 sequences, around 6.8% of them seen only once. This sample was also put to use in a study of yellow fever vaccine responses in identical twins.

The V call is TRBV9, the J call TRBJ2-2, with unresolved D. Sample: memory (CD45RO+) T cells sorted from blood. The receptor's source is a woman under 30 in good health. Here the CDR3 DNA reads TGTGCCAGCAGCCTTCGGGTCGGGTCCACCGGGGAGCTGTTTTTT. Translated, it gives CASSLRVGSTGELFF.